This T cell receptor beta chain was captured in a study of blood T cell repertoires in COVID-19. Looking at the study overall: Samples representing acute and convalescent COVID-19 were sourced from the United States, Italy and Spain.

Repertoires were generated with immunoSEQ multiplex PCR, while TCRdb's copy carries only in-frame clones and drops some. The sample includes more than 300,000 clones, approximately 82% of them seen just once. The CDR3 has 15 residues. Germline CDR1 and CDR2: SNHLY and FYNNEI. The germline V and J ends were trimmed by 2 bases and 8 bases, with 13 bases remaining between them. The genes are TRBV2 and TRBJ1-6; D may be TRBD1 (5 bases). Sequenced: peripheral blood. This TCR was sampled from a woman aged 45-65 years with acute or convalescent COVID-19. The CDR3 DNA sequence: TGTGCCAGCAGTGAATATAGGGGCGAGGATTCACCCCTCCACTTT. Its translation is CASSEYRGEDSPLHF.